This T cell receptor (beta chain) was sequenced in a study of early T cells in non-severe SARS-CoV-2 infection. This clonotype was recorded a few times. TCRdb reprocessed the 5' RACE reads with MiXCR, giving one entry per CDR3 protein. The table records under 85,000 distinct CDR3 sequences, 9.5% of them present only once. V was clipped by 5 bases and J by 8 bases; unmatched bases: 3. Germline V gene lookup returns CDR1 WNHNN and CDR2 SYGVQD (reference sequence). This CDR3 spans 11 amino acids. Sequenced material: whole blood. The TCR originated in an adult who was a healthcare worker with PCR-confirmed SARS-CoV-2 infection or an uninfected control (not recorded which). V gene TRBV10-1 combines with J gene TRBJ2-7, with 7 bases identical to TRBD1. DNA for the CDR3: TGCGCCAGCAGTCAGGGGGACAAGCAGTACTTC. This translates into CASSQGDKQYF.